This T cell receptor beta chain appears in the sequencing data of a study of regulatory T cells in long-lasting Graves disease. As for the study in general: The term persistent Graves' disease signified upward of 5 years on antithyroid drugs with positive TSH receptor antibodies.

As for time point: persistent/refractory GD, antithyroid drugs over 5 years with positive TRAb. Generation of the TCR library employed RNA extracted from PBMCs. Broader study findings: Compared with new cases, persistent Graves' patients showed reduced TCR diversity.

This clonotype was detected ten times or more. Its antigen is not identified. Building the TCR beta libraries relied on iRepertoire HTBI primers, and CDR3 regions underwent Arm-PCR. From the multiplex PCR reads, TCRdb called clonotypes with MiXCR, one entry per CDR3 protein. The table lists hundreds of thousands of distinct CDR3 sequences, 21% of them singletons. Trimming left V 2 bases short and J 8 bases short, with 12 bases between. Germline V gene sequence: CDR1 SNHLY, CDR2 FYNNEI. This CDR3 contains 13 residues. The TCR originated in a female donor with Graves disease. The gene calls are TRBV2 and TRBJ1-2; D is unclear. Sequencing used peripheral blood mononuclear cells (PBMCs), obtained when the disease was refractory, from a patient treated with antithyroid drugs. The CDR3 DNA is TGTGCCAGCAGTGAACGAATCCTGGAAGGCTACACCTTC. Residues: CASSERILEGYTF.